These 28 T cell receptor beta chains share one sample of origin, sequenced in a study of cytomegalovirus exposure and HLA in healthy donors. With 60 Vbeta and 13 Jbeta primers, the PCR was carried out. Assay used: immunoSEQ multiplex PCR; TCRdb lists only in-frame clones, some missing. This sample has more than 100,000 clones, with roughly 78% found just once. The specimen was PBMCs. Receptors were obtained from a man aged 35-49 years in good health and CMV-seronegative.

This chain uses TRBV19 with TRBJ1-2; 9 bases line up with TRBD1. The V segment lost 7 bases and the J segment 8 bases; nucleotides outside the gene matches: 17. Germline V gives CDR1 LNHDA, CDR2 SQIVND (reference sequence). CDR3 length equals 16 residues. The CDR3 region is CASIASDRGRLGGYTF. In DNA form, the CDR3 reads TGTGCCAGTATCGCCTCGGACAGGGGTCGGCTTGGGGGCTACACCTTC.

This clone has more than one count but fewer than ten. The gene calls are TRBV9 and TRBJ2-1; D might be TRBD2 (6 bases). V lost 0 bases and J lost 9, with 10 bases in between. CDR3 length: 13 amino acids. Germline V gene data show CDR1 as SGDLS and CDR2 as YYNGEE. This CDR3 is CASSVDGGSEQFF. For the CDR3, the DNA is TGTGCCAGCAGCGTAGATGGGGGGAGTGAGCAGTTCTTC.

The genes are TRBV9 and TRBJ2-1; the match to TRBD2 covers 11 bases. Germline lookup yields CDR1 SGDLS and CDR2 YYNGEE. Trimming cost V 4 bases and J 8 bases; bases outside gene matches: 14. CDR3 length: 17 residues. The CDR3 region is CASSPRGLAGGRDEQFF. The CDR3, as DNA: TGTGCCAGCAGCCCCAGGGGTTTAGCGGGGGGGCGCGATGAGCAGTTCTTC.

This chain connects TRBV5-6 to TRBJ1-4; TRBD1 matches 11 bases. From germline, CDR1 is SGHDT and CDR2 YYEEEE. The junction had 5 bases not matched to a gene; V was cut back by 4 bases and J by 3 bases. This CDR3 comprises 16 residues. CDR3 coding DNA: TGTGCCAGCAGCGGACAGGGGGCAGGGGCTAATGAAAAACTGTTTTTT. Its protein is CASSGQGAGANEKLFF.

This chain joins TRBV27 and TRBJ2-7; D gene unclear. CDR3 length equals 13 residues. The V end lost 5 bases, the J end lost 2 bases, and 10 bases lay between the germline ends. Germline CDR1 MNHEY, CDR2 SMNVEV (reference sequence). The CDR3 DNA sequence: TGTGCCAGCAGTCCCCATGACACCTACGAGCAGTACTTC. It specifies CASSPHDTYEQYF.

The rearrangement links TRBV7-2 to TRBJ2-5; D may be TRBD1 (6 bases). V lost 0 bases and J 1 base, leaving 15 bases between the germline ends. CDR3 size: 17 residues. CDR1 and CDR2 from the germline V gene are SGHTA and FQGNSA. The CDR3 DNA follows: TGTGCCAGCAGCTTAGCGTCCGGACAGCCGGTCCAAGAGACCCAGTACTTC. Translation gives CASSLASGQPVQETQYF.

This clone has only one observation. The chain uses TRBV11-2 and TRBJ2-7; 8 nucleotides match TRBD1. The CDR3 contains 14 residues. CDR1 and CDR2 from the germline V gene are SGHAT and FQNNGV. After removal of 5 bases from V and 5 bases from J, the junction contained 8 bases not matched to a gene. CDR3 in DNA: TGTGCCAGCAGCCTCGGACAGGGTTTCAACGAGCAGTACTTC. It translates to CASSLGQGFNEQYF. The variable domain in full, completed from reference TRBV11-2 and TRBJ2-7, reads EAGVAQSPRYKIIEKRQSVAFWCNPISGHATLYWYQQILGQGPKLLIQFQNNGVVDDSQLPKDRFSAERLKGVDSTLKIQPAKLEDSAVYLCASSLGQGFNEQYFGPGTRLTVT.

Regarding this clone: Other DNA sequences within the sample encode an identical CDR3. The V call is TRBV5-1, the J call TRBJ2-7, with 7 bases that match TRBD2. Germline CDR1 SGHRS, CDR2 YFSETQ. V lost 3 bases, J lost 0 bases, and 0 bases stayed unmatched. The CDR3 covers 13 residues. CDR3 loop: CASSWGGSYEQYF. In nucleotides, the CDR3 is TGCGCCAGCAGCTGGGGGGGCTCCTACGAGCAGTACTTC.

CDR3 amino acids: CASSLRTSGTVTDTQYF. CDR3 DNA: TGTGCCAGCAGCTTACGGACTAGCGGGACCGTCACAGATACGCAGTATTTT. The V call is TRBV5-6, the J call TRBJ2-3, with 12 nucleotides matching TRBD2. From germline, CDR1 is SGHDT and CDR2 YYEEEE. The V gene end was trimmed by 2 bases and the J gene end by 2 bases; junction bases not matched to a gene: 6. The CDR3 is 17 amino acids.

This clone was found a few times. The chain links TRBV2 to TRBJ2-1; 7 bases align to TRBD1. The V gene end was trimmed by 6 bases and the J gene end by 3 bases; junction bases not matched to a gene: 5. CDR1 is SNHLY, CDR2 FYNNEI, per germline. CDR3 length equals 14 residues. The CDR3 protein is CASRDRVGYNEQFF. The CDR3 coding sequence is TGTGCCAGCAGAGACAGGGTTGGCTACAATGAGCAGTTCTTC.

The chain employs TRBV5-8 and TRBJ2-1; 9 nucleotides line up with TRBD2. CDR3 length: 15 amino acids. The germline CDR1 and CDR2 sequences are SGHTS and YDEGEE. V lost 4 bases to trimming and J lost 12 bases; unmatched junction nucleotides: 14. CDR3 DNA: TGTGCCAGCAGCGATCCGGGACTAGCTAAATGGGGGCAGTTCTTC. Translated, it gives CASSDPGLAKWGQFF.

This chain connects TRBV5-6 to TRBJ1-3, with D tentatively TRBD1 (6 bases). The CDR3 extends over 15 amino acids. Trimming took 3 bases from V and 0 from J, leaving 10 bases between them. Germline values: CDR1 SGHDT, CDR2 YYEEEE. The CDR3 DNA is TGTGCCAGCAGCTCCGGGACATACTCTGGAAACACCATATATTTT. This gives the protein CASSSGTYSGNTIYF.

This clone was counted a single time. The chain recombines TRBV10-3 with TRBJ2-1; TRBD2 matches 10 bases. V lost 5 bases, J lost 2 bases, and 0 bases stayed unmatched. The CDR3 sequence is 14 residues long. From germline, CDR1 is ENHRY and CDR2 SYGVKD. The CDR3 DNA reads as TGTGCCATCAGTACTAGCGGGACCTACAATGAGCAGTTCTTC. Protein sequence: CAISTSGTYNEQFF.

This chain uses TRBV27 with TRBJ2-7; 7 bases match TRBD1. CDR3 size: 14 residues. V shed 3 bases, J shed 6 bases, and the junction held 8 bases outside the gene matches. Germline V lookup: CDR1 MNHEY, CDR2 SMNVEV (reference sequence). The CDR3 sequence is CASSFGGQVREQYF. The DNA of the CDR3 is TGTGCCAGCAGTTTCGGCGGACAGGTCCGCGAGCAGTACTTC.

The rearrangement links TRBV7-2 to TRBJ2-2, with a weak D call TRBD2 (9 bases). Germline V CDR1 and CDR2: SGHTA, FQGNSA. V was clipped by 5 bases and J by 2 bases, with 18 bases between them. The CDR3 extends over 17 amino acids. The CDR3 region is CASSSRGLAGNTGELFF. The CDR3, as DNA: TGTGCCAGCAGCAGCAGGGGGCTAGCGGGAAACACCGGGGAGCTGTTTTTT.

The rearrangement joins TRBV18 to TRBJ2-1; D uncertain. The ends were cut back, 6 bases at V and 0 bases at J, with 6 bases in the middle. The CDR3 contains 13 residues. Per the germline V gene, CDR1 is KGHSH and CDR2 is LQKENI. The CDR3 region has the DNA TGTGCCAGCTCTCTAAGCTCCTACAATGAGCAGTTCTTC. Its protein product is CASSLSSYNEQFF.

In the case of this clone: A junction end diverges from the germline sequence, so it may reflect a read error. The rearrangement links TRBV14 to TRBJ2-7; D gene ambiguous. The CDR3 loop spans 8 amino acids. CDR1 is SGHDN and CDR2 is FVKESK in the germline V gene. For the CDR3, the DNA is TGTGCCAGCAGATTTCGCGTGTTC. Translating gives CASRFRVF.

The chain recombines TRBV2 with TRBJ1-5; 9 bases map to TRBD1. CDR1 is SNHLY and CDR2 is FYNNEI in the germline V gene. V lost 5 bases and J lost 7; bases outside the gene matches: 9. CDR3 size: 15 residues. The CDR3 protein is CASSPGQGPTQPQHF. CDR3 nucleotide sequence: TGTGCCAGCAGTCCGGGACAGGGCCCCACACAGCCCCAGCATTTT.

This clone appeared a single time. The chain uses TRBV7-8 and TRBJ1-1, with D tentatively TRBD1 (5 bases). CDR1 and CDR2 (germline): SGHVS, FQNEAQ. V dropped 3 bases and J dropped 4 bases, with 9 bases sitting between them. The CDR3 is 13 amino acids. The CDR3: CASSFKRGTEAFF. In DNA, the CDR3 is TGTGCCAGCAGCTTTAAAAGGGGCACTGAAGCTTTCTTT.

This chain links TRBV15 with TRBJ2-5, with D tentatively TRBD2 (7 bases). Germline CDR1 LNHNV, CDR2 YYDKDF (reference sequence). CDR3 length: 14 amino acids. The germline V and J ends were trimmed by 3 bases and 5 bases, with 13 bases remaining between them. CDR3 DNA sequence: TGTGCCACCAGCAGCAAGGGGGGGGTGGAGACCCAGTACTTC. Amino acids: CATSSKGGVETQYF.

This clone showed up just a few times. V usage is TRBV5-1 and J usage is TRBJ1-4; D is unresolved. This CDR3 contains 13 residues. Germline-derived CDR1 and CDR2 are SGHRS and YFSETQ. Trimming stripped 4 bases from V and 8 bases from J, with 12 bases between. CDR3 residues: CASSPRSGEKLFF. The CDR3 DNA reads TGCGCCAGCAGCCCTCGATCAGGAGAAAAACTGTTTTTT.

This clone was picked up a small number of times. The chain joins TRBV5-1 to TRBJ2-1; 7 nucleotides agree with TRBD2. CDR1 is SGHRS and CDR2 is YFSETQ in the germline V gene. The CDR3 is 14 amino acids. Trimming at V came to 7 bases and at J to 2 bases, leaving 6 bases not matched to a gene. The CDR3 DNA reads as TGCGCCAGCGGCTCCGGGAGGCCCTACAATGAGCAGTTCTTC. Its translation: CASGSGRPYNEQFF.

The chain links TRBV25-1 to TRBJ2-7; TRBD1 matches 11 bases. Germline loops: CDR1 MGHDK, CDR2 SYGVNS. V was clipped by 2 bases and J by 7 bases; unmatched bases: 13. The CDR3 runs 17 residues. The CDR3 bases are TGTGCCAGCAGTGAAAGTTACGGACAGGGGGCTCCTGTGGAGCAGTACTTC. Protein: CASSESYGQGAPVEQYF.

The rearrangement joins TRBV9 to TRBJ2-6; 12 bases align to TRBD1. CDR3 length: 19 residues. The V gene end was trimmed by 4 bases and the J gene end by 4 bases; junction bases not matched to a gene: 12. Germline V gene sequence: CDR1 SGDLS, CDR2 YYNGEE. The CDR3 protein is CASSPIWGQGALGANVLTF. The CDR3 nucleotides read TGTGCCAGCAGCCCAATCTGGGGACAGGGGGCGCTGGGGGCCAACGTCCTGACTTTC.

For the CDR3, the DNA is TGTGCCAGTAGTCATACAGGCCTCCCGAGCAATCAGCCCCAGCATTTT. Translation gives CASSHTGLPSNQPQHF. This chain joins TRBV19 and TRBJ1-5; weak D call: TRBD1 (5 bases). Germline V gene lookup returns CDR1 LNHDA and CDR2 SQIVND (reference sequence). The CDR3 runs 16 residues. Trimming pared 5 bases from V and 1 base from J, leaving 15 bases between.

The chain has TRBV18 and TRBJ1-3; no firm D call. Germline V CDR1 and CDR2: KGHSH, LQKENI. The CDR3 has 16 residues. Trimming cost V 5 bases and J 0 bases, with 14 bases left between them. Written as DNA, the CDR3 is TGTGCCAGCTCATCGACGGAGCTTAGCTCTGGAAACACCATATATTTT. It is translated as CASSSTELSSGNTIYF.

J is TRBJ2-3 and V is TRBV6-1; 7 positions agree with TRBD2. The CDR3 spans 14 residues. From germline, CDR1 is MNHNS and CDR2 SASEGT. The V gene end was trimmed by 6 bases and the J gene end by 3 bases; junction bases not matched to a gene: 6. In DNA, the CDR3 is TGTGCCAGCAGGGGGGGGTCGGAGACAGATACGCAGTATTTT. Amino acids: CASRGGSETDTQYF.

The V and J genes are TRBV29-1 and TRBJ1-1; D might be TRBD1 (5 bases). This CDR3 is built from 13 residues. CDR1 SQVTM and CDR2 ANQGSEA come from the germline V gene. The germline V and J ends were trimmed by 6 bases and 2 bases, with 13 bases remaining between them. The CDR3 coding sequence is TGCAGCGTATCGGAGGGACTAAACACTGAAGCTTTCTTT. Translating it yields CSVSEGLNTEAFF.